These 26 T cell receptor beta chains were sequenced from one sample in a study of T cell changes during pregnancy in multiple sclerosis. Assay: immunoSEQ multiplex PCR; the TCRdb copy retains only in-frame clones and omits some. The table lists tens of thousands of clones, 94% of them singletons. Here the sequenced sample was CD4+ T cells from peripheral blood mononuclear cells, taken after pregnancy. The receptor source for this set is a female donor with multiple sclerosis, enrolled in a pregnancy study.

V usage is TRBV2 and J usage is TRBJ1-5, with 10 bases lining up with TRBD1. The CDR3 is 15 residues long. Germline V gene sequence: CDR1 SNHLY, CDR2 FYNNEI. Trimming at V came to 6 bases and at J to 1 base, leaving 3 bases not matched to a gene. The CDR3 reads CASRRDRGSNQPQHF. In nucleotides, the CDR3 is TGTGCCAGCAGACGGGACAGGGGAAGCAATCAGCCCCAGCATTTT. Using reference TRBV2 and TRBJ1-5 for the parts outside the CDR3, the full variable domain is EPEVTQTPSHQVTQMGQEVILRCVPISNHLYFYWYRQILGQKVEFLVSFYNNEISEKSEIFDDQFSVERPDGSNFTLKIRSTKLEDSAMYFCASRRDRGSNQPQHFGDGTRLSIL.

The chain recombines TRBV6-1 with TRBJ2-5, with a possible D match to TRBD1 (5 bases). Germline-derived CDR1 and CDR2 are MNHNS and SASEGT. The CDR3 consists of 16 residues. Trimming removed 2 bases at V and 0 bases at J, with 13 bases between. The CDR3 bases are TGTGCCAGCAGTGAATTAGACAGCAAGTACCAAGAGACCCAGTACTTC. Encoded protein: CASSELDSKYQETQYF.

V and J are TRBV9 and TRBJ2-7, with D possibly being TRBD2 (6 bases). This CDR3 has 14 residues. Trimming removed 1 base from V and 4 bases from J, with 12 bases in between. CDR1 SGDLS and CDR2 YYNGEE come from the germline V gene. The CDR3 DNA is TGTGCCAGCAGCGTAAATGGCGGAGGGTACGAGCAGTACTTC. Translated, it gives CASSVNGGGYEQYF. Full variable domain (rest looked up from reference TRBV9 and TRBJ2-7): DSGVTQTPKHLITATGQRVTLRCSPRSGDLSVYWYQQSLDQGLQFLIQYYNGEERAKGNILERFSAQQFPDLHSELNLSSLELGDSALYFCASSVNGGGYEQYFGPGTRLTVT.

This CDR3 reads CASSPHGLSSYNEQFF. CDR3 nucleotides: TGTGCCAGCAGCCCCCATGGTCTAAGCTCCTACAATGAGCAGTTCTTC. This chain connects TRBV7-3 to TRBJ2-1; no firm D call. With 5 bases removed from V and 0 bases from J, the gap between germline ends came to 14 bases. CDR3 length: 16 residues. The germline V gene encodes CDR1 SGHTA and CDR2 FQGTGA.

The rearrangement joins TRBV9 to TRBJ2-1; 8 bases match TRBD2. This CDR3 is 17 amino acids long. The J segment lost 8 bases and the V segment lost 2 bases, leaving 15 bases of the junction unmatched. CDR1 is SGDLS and CDR2 is YYNGEE in the germline V gene. The CDR3 DNA reads TGTGCCAGCAGCGTCGCCCTCGGGACTAGATCTCTGCATGAGCAGTTCTTC. This gives the protein CASSVALGTRSLHEQFF.

J is TRBJ2-5 and V is TRBV18; 9 bases line up with TRBD1. The V gene end was trimmed by 4 bases and the J gene end by 2 bases; junction bases not matched to a gene: 2. The CDR3 runs to 14 residues. Germline CDR1 KGHSH, CDR2 LQKENI. DNA of the CDR3: TGTGCCAGCTCACGAGGACAGGGGCAAGAGACCCAGTACTTC. This translates into CASSRGQGQETQYF.

The chain uses TRBV9 and TRBJ2-7; 9 positions agree with TRBD2. The germline gives CDR1 SGDLS, CDR2 YYNGEE. CDR3 length: 15 amino acids. The V and J ends lost 3 bases and 7 bases, in that order; junction bases with no gene match: 11. The CDR3 spells CASSAGLAGAVEQYF. The CDR3 DNA sequence: TGTGCCAGCAGCGCAGGTTTAGCGGGAGCTGTTGAGCAGTACTTC. Drawing the rest from reference TRBV9 and TRBJ2-7, the complete variable domain is DSGVTQTPKHLITATGQRVTLRCSPRSGDLSVYWYQQSLDQGLQFLIQYYNGEERAKGNILERFSAQQFPDLHSELNLSSLELGDSALYFCASSAGLAGAVEQYFGPGTRLTVT.

As DNA, the CDR3 is TGTGCCAGCCGACTAGCGGGAGGGCCCTCAGATACGCAGTATTTT. It codes for CASRLAGGPSDTQYF. The chain is built from TRBV7-2 and TRBJ2-3; 14 bases are shared with TRBD2. The CDR3 totals 15 residues. Trimming at V came to 8 bases and at J to 4 bases, leaving 5 bases not matched to a gene. Germline lookup yields CDR1 SGHTA and CDR2 FQGNSA.

V usage is TRBV12-2 and J usage is TRBJ2-7; no check of the table's D call, TRBD1, against the DNA was made. TRBV12-2 is a known pseudogene. CDR3 length: 13 residues. The CDR3: CASRFGSSYEQYF. Here the CDR3 DNA reads TGTGCAAGTCGCTTTGGCAGCTCCTACGAGCAGTACTTC.

This rearrangement joins TRBV19 to TRBJ2-7; weak D call: TRBD1 (6 bases). CDR1 and CDR2 (germline): LNHDA, SQIVND (reference sequence). The CDR3 is made up of 13 amino acids. The V end lost 5 bases, the J end lost 3 bases, and 11 bases lay between the germline ends. The CDR3 DNA is TGTGCCAGTAGTCCCCAGGGGTTCTACGAGCAGTACTTC. The encoded protein is CASSPQGFYEQYF. The variable domain in full, completed from reference TRBV19 and TRBJ2-7, reads DGGITQSPKYLFRKEGQNVTLSCEQNLNHDAMYWYRQDPGQGLRLIYYSQIVNDFQKGDIAEGYSVSREKKESFPLTVTSAQKNPTAFYLCASSPQGFYEQYFGPGTRLTVT.

This chain connects TRBV5-1 to TRBJ2-2, with TRBD2 as a possible D gene (6 bases). Germline lookup yields CDR1 SGHRS and CDR2 YFSETQ. Trimming took off 0 bases at V and 1 base at J, with 7 bases between the two ends. The CDR3 is 15 amino acids. CDR3 residues: CASSLDGRNTGELFF. CDR3 coding DNA: TGCGCCAGCAGCTTGGACGGGAGGAACACCGGGGAGCTGTTTTTT.

V is TRBV6-5 and J is TRBJ2-1; TRBD2 aligns across 11 bases. The CDR3 covers 15 residues. Germline V gene data show CDR1 as MNHEY and CDR2 as SVGAGI. V shed 5 bases, J shed 5 bases, and the junction held 5 bases outside the gene matches. The DNA of the CDR3 is TGTGCCAGCAGTCTGACTAGCGGGGACCACAATGAGCAGTTCTTC. This gives the protein CASSLTSGDHNEQFF.

The chain recombines TRBV14 with TRBJ2-1; the match to TRBD2 covers 13 bases. The ends lost 4 bases at V and 3 bases at J; junction bases unmatched: 12. The germline V gene encodes CDR1 SGHDN and CDR2 FVKESK. This CDR3 is 19 amino acids long. The CDR3 protein is CASSPGPGRLAGGYNEQFF. DNA of the CDR3: TGTGCCAGCAGCCCGGGACCGGGGAGACTAGCGGGAGGCTACAATGAGCAGTTCTTC.

This clone has just a few counts. The V call is TRBV4-2, the J call TRBJ1-5; TRBD1 aligns across 7 bases. Germline V gene sequence: CDR1 LGHNA, CDR2 YNFKEQ. Trimming at V came to 1 base and at J to 6 bases, leaving 9 bases not matched to a gene. This CDR3 is built from 16 residues. The CDR3 protein is CASSQAGTARGQPQHF. CDR3 bases: TGTGCCAGCAGCCAAGCCGGGACAGCCCGGGGTCAGCCCCAGCATTTT.

The V gene is TRBV27, the J gene TRBJ1-1; perhaps TRBD1 as D (6 bases). The CDR3 runs to 14 residues. Trimming removed 3 bases at V and 1 base at J, with 9 bases between. The germline V gene encodes CDR1 MNHEY and CDR2 SMNVEV (reference sequence). The CDR3 here is CASSFSGANTEAFF. CDR3 DNA sequence: TGTGCCAGCAGTTTCTCAGGGGCGAACACTGAAGCTTTCTTT.

This rearrangement joins TRBV19 to TRBJ1-1; 7 bases fit TRBD1. With V trimmed by 6 bases and J by 3 bases, 10 bases remained unmatched. CDR3 size: 15 residues. Germline loops: CDR1 LNHDA, CDR2 SQIVND (reference sequence). CDR3 amino acids: CASSALGTEYTEAFF. The CDR3 nucleotides read TGTGCCAGTAGCGCCCTCGGGACAGAATACACTGAAGCTTTCTTT.

This clone was seen a handful of times. This chain links TRBV11-2 with TRBJ1-1; D call uncertain. This CDR3 contains 14 residues. The germline CDR1 and CDR2 sequences are SGHAT and FQNNGV. With 5 bases removed from V and 3 bases from J, the gap between germline ends came to 13 bases. Written as DNA, the CDR3 is TGTGCCAGCAGCCCGCAGGTGGCGCACACTGAAGCTTTCTTT. Translating gives CASSPQVAHTEAFF.

The rearrangement links TRBV5-6 to TRBJ1-2; the D gene is possibly TRBD1 (6 bases). The CDR3 runs 17 residues. The germline gives CDR1 SGHDT, CDR2 YYEEEE. Between the trimmed V and J ends, which lost 1 base and 3 bases, there was a span of 19 bases. DNA of the CDR3: TGTGCCAGCAGCTTGCAGGGGTCGGTGGTCTGGGACTATGGCTACACCTTC. This gives the protein CASSLQGSVVWDYGYTF.

This chain joins TRBV9 and TRBJ2-7; 7 bases align to TRBD2. From germline, CDR1 is SGDLS and CDR2 YYNGEE. CDR3 length: 16 amino acids. V lost 0 bases, J lost 0 bases, and 6 bases stayed unmatched. The CDR3 loop reads CASSVGTSVSSYEQYF. The CDR3 bases are TGTGCCAGCAGCGTAGGAACTAGCGTAAGCTCCTACGAGCAGTACTTC.

This chain uses TRBV7-2 with TRBJ1-1; 7 bases are shared with TRBD1. The CDR3 covers 16 residues. J was trimmed by 0 bases and V by 0 bases; bases with no gene match: 4. Germline CDR1 and CDR2: SGHTA and FQGNSA. CDR3 in amino acids: CASSLATGTVNTEAFF. As DNA, the CDR3 is TGTGCCAGCAGCTTAGCTACCGGGACAGTGAACACTGAAGCTTTCTTT.

This clone came up a few times. The rearrangement links TRBV7-2 to TRBJ2-2; tentatively, D is TRBD2 (5 bases). The ends were cut back, 9 bases at V and 8 bases at J, with 13 bases in the middle. The germline V gene encodes CDR1 SGHTA and CDR2 FQGNSA. This CDR3 comprises 12 residues. The CDR3 DNA is TGTGCCAGTCAGAAGGGAGTAGGGGAGCTGTTTTTT. It yields the protein CASQKGVGELFF.

The CDR3 region has the DNA TGTGCCAGCAGCGTGATAGCGGGTACGCAGTATTTT. Translated, it gives CASSVIAGTQYF. V and J are TRBV9 and TRBJ2-3; TRBD2 agrees at 7 bases. Germline V gives CDR1 SGDLS, CDR2 YYNGEE. The ends lost 2 bases at V and 8 bases at J; junction bases unmatched: 2. The CDR3 length is 12 residues.

The chain carries TRBV28 and TRBJ2-7; 10 bases line up with TRBD2. With V trimmed by 7 bases and J by 0 bases, 12 bases remained unmatched. The CDR3 length is 17 residues. The germline V gene encodes CDR1 MDHEN and CDR2 SYDVKM. This CDR3 is CASTSSLAGVFSYEQYF. The CDR3 coding sequence is TGTGCCAGCACCAGCTCGCTAGCGGGGGTCTTCTCCTACGAGCAGTACTTC.

The chain has TRBV6-1 and TRBJ1-2; D gene uncertain. The germline V and J ends were trimmed by 7 bases and 3 bases, with 12 bases remaining between them. Per the germline V gene, CDR1 is MNHNS and CDR2 is SASEGT. The CDR3 has 13 residues. CDR3 protein: CASTGGRDYGYTF. The CDR3, as DNA: TGTGCCAGCACCGGAGGGCGCGACTATGGCTACACCTTC.

The J gene is TRBJ1-3, the V gene TRBV4-2; D gene uncertain. Germline V gene sequence: CDR1 LGHNA, CDR2 YNFKEQ. Trimming cost V 4 bases and J 1 base, with 8 bases left between them. CDR3 length: 14 amino acids. The CDR3 DNA reads as TGTGCCAGCAGCCCTCAGGATTCTGGAAACACCATATATTTT. Translated: CASSPQDSGNTIYF.

The chain carries TRBV7-2 and TRBJ2-5; tentatively, D is TRBD2 (6 bases). Trimming shortened V by 3 bases and J by 5 bases, and 7 bases separated the two germline ends. This CDR3 is 12 amino acids long. Looked up from germline, CDR1 is SGHTA and CDR2 is FQGNSA. In nucleotides, the CDR3 is TGTGCCAGCAGCTTTGGGAGGGAGACCCAGTACTTC. Translating it yields CASSFGRETQYF.